This entry lists 22 T cell receptor beta chains sequenced from one sample in a study of blood T cell repertoires in COVID-19. Method: immunoSEQ multiplex PCR; TCRdb's copy keeps in-frame clones and lacks some. The sample holds more than 150,000 clones, 80% seen once. Source material: PBMCs or T cells enriched from blood (not recorded which). These receptors were taken from a man aged 55 to 70 who had been exposed to COVID-19.

J is TRBJ2-3 and V is TRBV18; 7 bases line up with TRBD1. The CDR3 has 15 residues. In germline, CDR1 is KGHSH, CDR2 LQKENI. V dropped 1 base and J dropped 0; count of bases not matched to a gene: 1. This CDR3 is CASSPLGQSTDTQYF. In DNA, the CDR3 is TGTGCCAGCTCACCACTGGGACAGAGCACAGATACGCAGTATTTT.

This clone was recorded a few times. The chain combines TRBV5-1 with TRBJ2-1, with 7 bases lining up with TRBD1. V lost 2 bases and J lost 4; bases outside the gene matches: 6. The CDR3 has 15 amino acids. The germline gives CDR1 SGHRS, CDR2 YFSETQ. The CDR3 protein is CASSLQGLAYNEQFF. The CDR3 coding sequence is TGCGCCAGCAGCTTACAGGGGTTGGCTTACAATGAGCAGTTCTTC.

This chain connects TRBV5-1 to TRBJ1-1, with D possibly TRBD1 on 5 matching bases. This CDR3 has 13 residues. Germline V gene sequence: CDR1 SGHRS, CDR2 YFSETQ. The ends were cut back, 3 bases at V and 11 bases at J, with 17 bases in the middle. CDR3 sequence: CASSSGGLPAAFF. CDR3 DNA: TGCGCCAGCAGCTCGGGGGGACTCCCCGCGGCTTTCTTT.

The chain has TRBV5-6 and TRBJ1-3, with 8 bases matching TRBD1. Trimming cost V 4 bases and J 0 bases; bases outside gene matches: 6. This CDR3 is built from 16 residues. CDR1 is SGHDT and CDR2 is YYEEEE in the germline V gene. Written as DNA, the CDR3 is TGTGCCAGCAGCCTAGATACAGGGGGCTCTGGAAACACCATATATTTT. The encoded protein is CASSLDTGGSGNTIYF.

V usage is TRBV6-2 or TRBV6-3 and J usage is TRBJ2-7; TRBD1 agrees at 9 bases. This CDR3 has 14 residues. V was clipped by 5 bases and J by 4 bases; unmatched bases: 6. Germline loops: CDR1 MNHEY, CDR2 SVGEGT. CDR3 amino acids: CASSGDRDFYEQYF. The CDR3, as DNA: TGTGCCAGCAGTGGGGACAGGGATTTTTACGAGCAGTACTTC.

This clone was seen ten or more times. The chain is built from TRBV2 and TRBJ1-5, with D perhaps TRBD1 (5 bases). V lost 4 bases to trimming and J lost 3 bases, with 13 bases between them. The CDR3 spans 15 residues. Germline loops: CDR1 SNHLY, CDR2 FYNNEI. DNA for the CDR3: TGTGCCAGCAGTGTTAGGACAAATAACAATCAGCCCCAGCATTTT. Its protein product is CASSVRTNNNQPQHF.

The chain combines TRBV27 with TRBJ2-2, with 7 positions matching TRBD1. Germline CDR1 reads MNHEY; CDR2 reads SMNVEV (reference sequence). V trimming: 0 bases; J trimming: 3 bases; junction bases outside the gene matches: 1. The CDR3 totals 15 residues. The CDR3 spells CASSLSQGDTGELFF. The CDR3, as DNA: TGTGCCAGCAGTTTATCCCAGGGGGACACCGGGGAGCTGTTTTTT.

This clone was seen only a few times. This chain links TRBV5-6 with TRBJ2-3; 8 bases line up with TRBD2. V dropped 5 bases and J dropped 2; count of bases not matched to a gene: 10. This CDR3 contains 16 residues. CDR1 SGHDT and CDR2 YYEEEE come from the germline V gene. The CDR3: CASRLAPGLDTDTQYF. The CDR3 DNA follows: TGTGCCAGCAGACTGGCCCCGGGACTAGACACAGATACGCAGTATTTT.

The chain uses TRBV18 and TRBJ2-1; 7 bases fit TRBD2. Trimming removed 3 bases from V and 6 bases from J; junction bases left unmatched: 8. This CDR3 has 15 amino acids. CDR1 and CDR2 from the germline V gene are KGHSH and LQKENI. The CDR3 loop reads CASSPGTIKGNEQFF. CDR3 DNA sequence: TGTGCCAGCTCACCCGGGACTATAAAGGGCAATGAGCAGTTCTTC.

The chain recombines TRBV3-1 (or the pseudogene TRBV3-2) with TRBJ2-1; 14 bases fit TRBD2. Germline CDR1 is LGHDT and CDR2 is YNNKEL (reference sequence). The CDR3 has 19 amino acids. After removal of 1 base from V and 6 bases from J, the junction contained 11 bases not matched to a gene. The CDR3 region is CASSQAGLAGEGLGNEQFF. The CDR3 DNA sequence: TGTGCCAGCAGCCAAGCGGGACTAGCGGGAGAGGGGCTCGGCAATGAGCAGTTCTTC.

The chain links TRBV11-2 to TRBJ2-5; 11 nucleotides line up with TRBD2. V gave up 5 bases and J gave up 0 bases; unmatched junction bases: 2. CDR3 length equals 15 residues. Germline CDR1 SGHAT, CDR2 FQNNGV. This chain's CDR3 is CASSRTSGYQETQYF. The CDR3 DNA is TGTGCCAGCAGCCGGACTAGCGGGTACCAAGAGACCCAGTACTTC.

The V call is TRBV5-6, the J call TRBJ1-1; the D is unclear. V lost 4 bases and J lost 3, with 19 bases in between. The CDR3 is 16 amino acids. CDR1 is SGHDT and CDR2 is YYEEEE in the germline V gene. Written as DNA, the CDR3 is TGTGCCAGCAGCATACTACATTCTCCGGGGTACACTGAAGCTTTCTTT. This sequence encodes CASSILHSPGYTEAFF.

This clone is a singleton in its sample. The chain has TRBV30 and TRBJ2-3; tentative D call: TRBD1 (6 bases). This CDR3 has 12 amino acids. In germline, CDR1 is GTSNPN, CDR2 SVGIG (reference sequence). V lost 0 bases, J lost 6 bases, and 7 bases lay in between. The CDR3 sequence: CAWSVRGDTQYF. Here the CDR3 DNA reads TGTGCCTGGAGTGTCAGGGGTGATACGCAGTATTTT.

The chain carries TRBV20-1 and TRBJ1-2; D is uncertain. The V gene's germline CDR1 is DFQATT and CDR2 SNEGSKA (reference sequence). V was pared by 3 bases and J by 8 bases, with 16 bases between. The CDR3 is made up of 13 amino acids. The CDR3 bases are TGCAGTGCTAGTTGGAGGGTTTTAGGCGGCTACACCTTC. This codes for CSASWRVLGGYTF.

There are a few counts of this clone. This chain joins TRBV5-1 and TRBJ2-7; 11 nucleotides agree with TRBD2. The CDR3 runs to 14 residues. Germline lookup yields CDR1 SGHRS and CDR2 YFSETQ. The V gene end was trimmed by 0 bases and the J gene end by 6 bases; junction bases not matched to a gene: 2. The chain's CDR3 is CASSLAGTSGEQYF. As DNA, the CDR3 is TGCGCCAGCAGCTTGGCCGGGACTAGCGGCGAGCAGTACTTC.

The chain joins TRBV19 to TRBJ1-4, with D perhaps TRBD1 (5 bases). V was trimmed by 3 bases and J by 7 bases, leaving 18 bases between them. CDR3 length: 16 amino acids. Germline values: CDR1 LNHDA, CDR2 SQIVND (reference sequence). CDR3 loop: CASSIFSPIRGEKLFF. Written as DNA, the CDR3 is TGTGCCAGTAGTATTTTTTCCCCGATAAGGGGTGAAAAACTGTTTTTT.

V usage is TRBV28 and J usage is TRBJ1-1, with D perhaps TRBD1 (6 bases). Germline loops: CDR1 MDHEN, CDR2 SYDVKM. The V gene lost 5 bases and the J gene lost 4 bases, with 20 bases spanning the gap. The length of the CDR3 is 16 residues. DNA of the CDR3: TGTGCCAGCAGTGGAATGGGGGCCTCCGGAGGCACTGAAGCTTTCTTT. It specifies CASSGMGASGGTEAFF.

This clone is a singleton in its sample. The rearrangement joins TRBV7-9 to TRBJ2-2; 10 positions agree with TRBD2. This CDR3 is built from 16 residues. Germline CDR1 SEHNR, CDR2 FQNEAQ (reference sequence). The V gene end was trimmed by 0 bases and the J gene end by 4 bases; junction bases not matched to a gene: 2. CDR3 bases: TGTGCCAGCAGCTTAGCCCTAGCGGGAGTCACCGGGGAGCTGTTTTTT. It encodes CASSLALAGVTGELFF. The full variable domain, completed using reference TRBV7-9 and TRBJ2-2, is DTGVSQNPRHKITKRGQNVTFRCDPISEHNRLYWYRQTLGQGPEFLTYFQNEAQLEKSRLLSDRFSAERPKGSFSTLEIQRTEQGDSAMYLCASSLALAGVTGELFFGEGSRLTVL.

CDR3 in DNA: TGTGCCAGTAGTATAGGCGCACTGAGCTCTGGAAACACCATATATTTT. It is translated as CASSIGALSSGNTIYF. The V gene is TRBV19, the J gene TRBJ1-3; D call uncertain. CDR3 length: 16 residues. Germline V CDR1 and CDR2: LNHDA, SQIVND (reference sequence). Trimming cost V 1 base and J 0 bases, with 10 bases left between them.

The chain carries TRBV19 and TRBJ2-1; 7 positions agree with TRBD1. The V segment lost 6 bases and the J segment 3 bases; nucleotides outside the gene matches: 8. CDR3 length: 15 amino acids. Per germline, CDR1 LNHDA and CDR2 SQIVND (reference sequence). The CDR3 here is CASSAGTVYYNEQFF. The CDR3 bases are TGTGCCAGTAGCGCCGGGACAGTTTACTACAATGAGCAGTTCTTC.

The V and J genes are TRBV3-1 (or the pseudogene TRBV3-2) and TRBJ2-4, with 9 positions matching TRBD1. J was trimmed by 0 bases and V by 7 bases; bases with no gene match: 13. CDR3 length: 18 residues. Germline CDR1 is LGHDT and CDR2 is YNNKEL (reference sequence). Written as DNA, the CDR3 is TGTGCCAGCACCACGTCCCGGGACAGGGCGACAGCCAAAAACATTCAGTACTTC. It is translated as CASTTSRDRATAKNIQYF.

CDR3 nucleotides: TGTGCCAGCAGCTTATTCGCGGGAACCGGGGAGCTGTTTTTT. Protein sequence: CASSLFAGTGELFF. The genes are TRBV7-2 and TRBJ2-2; D perhaps matches TRBD2 (6 bases). V shed 2 bases and J shed 5 bases, with 9 bases lying between them. Germline lookup yields CDR1 SGHTA and CDR2 FQGNSA. The CDR3 consists of 14 residues.